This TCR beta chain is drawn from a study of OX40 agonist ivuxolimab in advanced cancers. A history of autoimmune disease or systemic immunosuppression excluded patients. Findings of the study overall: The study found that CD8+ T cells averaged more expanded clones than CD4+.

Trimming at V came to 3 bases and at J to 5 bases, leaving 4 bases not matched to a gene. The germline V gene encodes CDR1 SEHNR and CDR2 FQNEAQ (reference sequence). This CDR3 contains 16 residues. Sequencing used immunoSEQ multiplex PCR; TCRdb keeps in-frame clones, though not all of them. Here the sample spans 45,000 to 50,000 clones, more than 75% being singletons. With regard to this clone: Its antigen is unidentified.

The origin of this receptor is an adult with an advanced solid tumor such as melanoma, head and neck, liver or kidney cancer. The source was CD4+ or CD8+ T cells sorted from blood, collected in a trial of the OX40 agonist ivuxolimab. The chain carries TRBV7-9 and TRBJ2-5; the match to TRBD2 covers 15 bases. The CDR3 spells CASSLGLAGGGETQYF. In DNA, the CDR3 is TGTGCCAGCAGCTTGGGACTAGCGGGGGGCGGGGAGACCCAGTACTTC.